The 17 T cell receptor beta chains listed next were all sequenced from one sample in a study of regulatory T cells in long-lasting Graves disease. CDR3-region Arm-PCR and iRepertoire HTBI primers produced the TCR beta libraries. From the multiplex PCR reads, TCRdb called clonotypes with MiXCR, one entry per CDR3 protein. The sample consists of some 340,000 distinct CDR3 sequences, roughly 23% of them appearing once. Time point described: persistent/refractory GD, antithyroid drugs over 5 years with positive TRAb. The TCR library was made from RNA extracted from PBMCs. Here the sequenced sample was peripheral blood mononuclear cells (PBMCs), taken when the disease was refractory, from a patient treated with antithyroid drugs. All receptors come from a woman aged 40 to 50 with Graves disease.

The CDR3 region has the DNA TGTGCCAGTAGTACCGGGACAGGGGGCTATTTTTACGAGCAGTACTTC. It is translated as CASSTGTGGYFYEQYF. The chain combines TRBV19 with TRBJ2-7, with 12 bases matching TRBD1. After removal of 4 bases from V and 4 bases from J, the junction contained 8 bases not matched to a gene. This CDR3 is 16 amino acids long. Germline CDR1 and CDR2: LNHDA and SQIVND (reference sequence).

This clonotype has ten or more counts. V is TRBV11-2 and J is TRBJ2-5; no firm D call. Germline-derived CDR1 and CDR2 are SGHAT and FQNNGV. Trimming removed 4 bases at V and 9 bases at J, with 9 bases between. This CDR3 contains 11 residues. This chain's CDR3 is CASSSEWAQYF. The CDR3, as DNA: TGTGCCAGCAGCTCCGAATGGGCCCAGTACTTC.

Comment on this clonotype: A much larger clone sits a single nucleotide away, making a read error possible. The V call is TRBV5-1, the J call TRBJ2-4, with 10 bases lining up with TRBD2. Germline V gene lookup returns CDR1 SGHRS and CDR2 YFSETQ. This CDR3 comprises 16 residues. In DNA, the CDR3 is TGCGCCAGCAGCTTGGGACCGGGACTAGCGCGAAACATTCGGTACTTC. It encodes CASSLGPGLARNIRYF.

This clonotype was counted at least ten times. The V and J genes are TRBV7-2 and TRBJ2-5, with 7 bases aligning to TRBD2. CDR3 length equals 14 residues. Germline V gene sequence: CDR1 SGHTA, CDR2 FQGNSA. The V segment lost 3 bases and the J segment 7 bases; nucleotides outside the gene matches: 8. The DNA of the CDR3 is TGTGCCAGCAGCTTCGCTAGCGGCCCGGGGACCCAGTACTTC. Translated: CASSFASGPGTQYF.

The chain employs TRBV20-1 and TRBJ2-5; 7 bases line up with TRBD2. Germline V gene sequence: CDR1 DFQATT, CDR2 SNEGSKA (reference sequence). This CDR3 has 13 residues. V was pared by 2 bases and J by 5 bases, with 5 bases of the junction left unmatched. The CDR3, as DNA: TGCAGTGCTAGACCGGGAGCGGGGGAGACCCAGTACTTC. Residues: CSARPGAGETQYF.

V and J are TRBV7-9 and TRBJ2-7, with TRBD1 matching over 11 bases. The V gene's germline CDR1 is SEHNR and CDR2 FQNEAQ (reference sequence). The J segment lost 3 bases and the V segment lost 6 bases, leaving 7 bases of the junction unmatched. The CDR3 extends over 15 amino acids. CDR3 in amino acids: CASSVSGTGGYEQYF. In DNA, the CDR3 is TGTGCCAGCAGTGTATCCGGGACAGGGGGCTACGAGCAGTACTTC. The whole variable domain, filled in from reference TRBV7-9 and TRBJ2-7, reads DTGVSQNPRHKITKRGQNVTFRCDPISEHNRLYWYRQTLGQGPEFLTYFQNEAQLEKSRLLSDRFSAERPKGSFSTLEIQRTEQGDSAMYLCASSVSGTGGYEQYFGPGTRLTVT.

About this clonotype itself: A much larger clone sits a single nucleotide away, making a read error possible. The rearrangement uses TRBV28 and TRBJ2-7; D is possibly TRBD1 or TRBD2 (5 bases each). The CDR3 is made up of 15 amino acids. Germline loops: CDR1 MDHEN, CDR2 SYDVKM. V lost 4 bases, J lost 6 bases, and 19 bases lay in between. CDR3 region: CASSSEGIGSAEQYF. The CDR3 DNA is TGTGCCAGCAGTTCCGAGGGGATAGGGAGCGCCGAGCAGTACTTC.

This clonotype came up many times. J is TRBJ2-7 and V is TRBV28, with D possibly TRBD1 on 6 matching bases. Trimming removed 3 bases from V and 2 bases from J, with 11 bases in between. Germline V CDR1 and CDR2: MDHEN, SYDVKM. The CDR3 is 14 residues long. The CDR3 bases are TGTGCCAGCAGTTTTACAGGGTTGACCTACGAGCAGTACTTC. This codes for CASSFTGLTYEQYF. The complete variable domain, with remaining parts taken from reference TRBV28 and TRBJ2-7, reads DVKVTQSSRYLVKRTGEKVFLECVQDMDHENMFWYRQDPGLGLRLIYFSYDVKMKEKGDIPEGYSVSREKKERFSLILESASTNQTSMYLCASSFTGLTYEQYFGPGTRLTVT.

This clonotype was seen repeatedly, ten times or more. This rearrangement joins TRBV20-1 to TRBJ2-7, with 7 positions matching TRBD1. In germline, CDR1 is DFQATT, CDR2 SNEGSKA (reference sequence). Trimming took 2 bases from V and 2 from J; bases not matched to a gene: 6. The CDR3 has 14 amino acids. The CDR3 DNA follows: TGCAGTGCTAGACCCGGGACAGCTACCTACGAGCAGTACTTC. Its translation: CSARPGTATYEQYF.

The chain employs TRBV6-1 and TRBJ2-2; 11 bases match TRBD2. This CDR3 is 15 amino acids long. The germline V gene has CDR1 MNHNS and CDR2 SASEGT. V trimming: 5 bases; J trimming: 6 bases; junction bases outside the gene matches: 5. The CDR3 DNA is TGTGCCAGCAGTCCTGATAGCGGGAGGGCCGGGGAGCTGTTTTTT. Protein: CASSPDSGRAGELFF.

The J gene is TRBJ2-1, the V gene TRBV24-1; TRBD2 matches 7 bases. Trimming cost V 2 bases and J 7 bases; bases outside gene matches: 10. The CDR3 spans 16 residues. Germline V gives CDR1 KGHDR, CDR2 SFDVKD. CDR3 in DNA: TGTGCCACCAGTGATTATCTCGCGGGAGATAGGAATGAGCAGTTCTTC. The encoded protein is CATSDYLAGDRNEQFF.

The chain employs TRBV2 and TRBJ1-3, with 8 bases lining up with TRBD1. CDR3 length: 15 amino acids. V trimming: 11 bases; J trimming: 3 bases; junction bases outside the gene matches: 12. CDR1 and CDR2 (germline): SNHLY, FYNNEI. The CDR3 DNA follows: TGTGCCCTTCGACAGGGGCTAGCAGATGGAAACACCATATATTTT. Translating gives CALRQGLADGNTIYF.

This clonotype was detected many times. This chain links TRBV28 with TRBJ1-6; D may be TRBD1 (6 bases). The CDR3 consists of 15 residues. Germline loops: CDR1 MDHEN, CDR2 SYDVKM. V dropped 6 bases and J dropped 8 bases, with 17 bases sitting between them. The DNA of the CDR3 is TGTGCCAGCAGACCCGGGACACGGAGCGATTCACCCCTCCACTTT. Its protein is CASRPGTRSDSPLHF.

This clonotype was recorded many times. The gene calls are TRBV28 and TRBJ1-1; D is undetermined. Trimming left V 3 bases short and J 5 bases short, with 22 bases between. The CDR3 spans 17 residues. In germline, CDR1 is MDHEN, CDR2 SYDVKM. The CDR3 sequence is CASSLVKVSGQRTEAFF. CDR3 DNA sequence: TGTGCCAGCAGTTTGGTCAAAGTAAGTGGGCAGAGGACTGAAGCTTTCTTT.

This clonotype was observed a handful of times. The genes are TRBV18 and TRBJ2-7; D is undetermined. V gave up 2 bases and J gave up 5 bases, with 10 bases separating them. The germline V gene encodes CDR1 KGHSH and CDR2 LQKENI. The length of the CDR3 is 13 residues. As DNA, the CDR3 is TGTGCCAGCTCACCAAGCCTTTTTGACGAGCAGTACTTC. Amino acid sequence: CASSPSLFDEQYF.

This clonotype was detected a few times. The rearrangement uses TRBV12-3 or TRBV12-4 and TRBJ2-1; D possibly matches TRBD1 or TRBD2 (6 bases each). Deletions cut 3 bases from V and 0 bases from J, with 21 bases between. This CDR3 has 19 residues. The CDR3 loop is CASSFPALGGISSYNEQFF. CDR3 bases: TGTGCCAGCAGTTTTCCAGCCTTAGGGGGGATTAGCTCCTACAATGAGCAGTTCTTC.

This clonotype was found many times. The chain recombines TRBV2 with TRBJ1-1; no firm D call. The V end lost 6 bases, the J end lost 10 bases, and 12 bases lay between the germline ends. CDR3 size: 11 residues. Germline CDR1 and CDR2: SNHLY and FYNNEI. The CDR3 protein is CASRTELRAFF. For the CDR3, the DNA is TGTGCCAGCAGGACGGAACTTAGAGCTTTCTTT.